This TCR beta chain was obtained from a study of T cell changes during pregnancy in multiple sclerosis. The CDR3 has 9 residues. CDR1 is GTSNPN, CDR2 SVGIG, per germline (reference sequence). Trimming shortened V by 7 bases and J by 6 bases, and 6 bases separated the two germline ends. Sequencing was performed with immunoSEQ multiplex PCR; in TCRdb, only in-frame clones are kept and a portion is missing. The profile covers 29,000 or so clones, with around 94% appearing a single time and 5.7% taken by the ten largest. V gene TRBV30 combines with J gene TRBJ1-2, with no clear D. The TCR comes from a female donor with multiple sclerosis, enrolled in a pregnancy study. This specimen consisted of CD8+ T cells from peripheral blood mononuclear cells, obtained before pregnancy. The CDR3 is CALSNGYTF. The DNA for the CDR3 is TGTGCCTTGTCCAATGGCTACACCTTC.